This T cell receptor beta chain stems from a study of blood T cells in healthy people across ages (dated by TCRdb to the mid-2010s). The study in broad terms: In model experiments, template switching captured about one uniquely barcoded TCR beta cDNA molecule for every two T cells. The study measured age-related changes in TCR beta repertoire diversity using deep sequencing normalized with unique cDNA molecular identifiers. The donors were divided into four age groups: young (average about 15 years), middle-aged (about 41), aged (approximately 64) and long-lived (about 80). To avoid experimental bias, donors of different ages were spread randomly across the sequencing lanes. For two donors (one aged 18 to 30 and one aged 80 or older), the study analyzed two additional independent replicas of 1 million unique cDNA reads from the same blood draw. General study outcomes and caveats: Because the CMV infection status of the donors was unknown, age-related changes in expanded clonotypes may potentially have been confounded. Observed TCR beta diversity correlated strongly with the percentage of naive T cells measured by flow cytometry. As age increased, observed TCR beta diversity per million T cells dropped in a roughly linear way, and a significant reduction was already evident by age about 40. Since profiling was done on bulk unsorted PBMCs, naive and antigen-experienced compartments could not be conclusively compared. Compared with the aged group, the long-lived group had more naive CD4+ T cells, fewer expanded clones and increased TCR diversity, a pattern suggesting age selection. Estimates of total diversity based on one million sequenced T cells were considered lower bounds and underestimates.

This clonotype came up a few times. The target of this receptor is not known. Per-base quality was not reported, and no clone a single base away is much larger than it. Systemically healthy Caucasian individuals from Russia, some 36 in total and aged roughly 6 to 100 years, were included as donors. Each donor gave around 9.8 milliliters of peripheral blood, collected into EDTA-treated Vacutainer tubes. Ficoll-Paque density-gradient centrifugation was used to isolate PBMCs, with at least 7 million per sample. Trizol reagent was used to extract total RNA from the PBMCs, yielding at least 5 micrograms per sample. Naive CD45RAhigh/CD27high T cell percentages were measured by flow cytometry on a PBMC aliquot from every donor. Libraries were constructed by 5' RACE. Instrument used: Illumina HiSeq 2500. A second PCR of about 7 to 12 cycles was performed with a sample-barcoded 5' primer and a J-beta primer mix. A template-switch 5' adaptor carrying 12 random nucleotides introduced a unique molecular identifier onto each TCR beta cDNA molecule. Each sample yielded at least 2.5 million CDR3-containing paired-end reads. The Mint cDNA synthesis kit, primed by a TRBC-specific oligonucleotide, was used to synthesize first-strand cDNA from all RNA. Following uracil-DNA glycosylase treatment, a first 18-cycle PCR with universal primers M1SS and BC2_uni_R was performed on all cDNA. In the authors' own workflow: Each sample was normalized by randomly selecting 1 million high-quality reads, each carrying a distinct molecular identifier. Reads with shared molecular identifiers were discarded instead of being binned into consensus sequences. MiTCR, with a Q25 quality threshold and the strictest error-elimination algorithm, was used for CDR3 identification, clonotype clustering and error correction. A nonparametric unseen species model with Euler transformation was used to estimate lower-bound total TCR beta diversity. The raw public data were reprocessed by TCRdb itself: fastp quality trimming at Q25, MiXCR clonotype calling, in-frame beta chains only. A single entry per CDR3 protein holds the most common genes and DNA from its merged rows. The V and J calls come from TCRdb's annotation, not from the publication. The sample table contains more than 1,400,000 distinct CDR3 sequences; only one count was recorded for about 40% of them. The ten largest make up 7.9% of the sample.

CDR1 and CDR2, looked up from the germline V gene, are SGHTA and FQGNSA. The CDR3 runs 17 residues from the cysteine to the phenylalanine. The kept DNA is CDR3 alone, 51 bases in frame from the first base. V loses 5 bases of germline sequence and J loses 5 bases, and the interval between the two ends is 25 bases. This TCR came from a woman under 30 in good health. The sample taken for sequencing was blood. Recombination linked TRBV7-2 to TRBJ2-7, with TRBD1 tentatively as D gene (8 bases match). The DNA sequence is as follows: TGTGCCAGCAGCCCCAGGGGGCATGTAAGCGGGACACACGAGCAGTACTTC. This codes for CASSPRGHVSGTHEQYF.